This T cell receptor (beta chain) stems from a study of T cells in Graves' hyperthyroidism and ophthalmopathy. Overall study results and limits: For ophthalmopathy, model prediction preceded onset by a median around 7 months.

Using RNA transcripts as the source, TCR beta CDR3 regions were amplified. TCR CDR3 regions were first amplified by RT-PCR with HTBI primers. TCRdb re-analysed the multiplex PCR reads in MiXCR, keeping a single row per CDR3 protein. The sample consists of about 270,000 distinct CDR3 sequences, approximately 23% of them appearing once. Comment on this clonotype: Its antigen is not identified.

For ophthalmopathy patients, the Clinical Activity Score was at least 3 and the NOSPECS grade at least 4; duration was under 3 months. CDR1 is SGHTA, CDR2 FQGNSA, per germline. V shed 4 bases and J 6 bases; nucleotides not matched to a gene: 7. This CDR3 is 14 amino acids long. The sequence derives from a man younger than 40 with Graves' ophthalmopathy. The chain joins TRBV7-2 to TRBJ2-7; 9 nucleotides agree with TRBD2. The sequenced material came from blood. This CDR3 reads CASSSPGLAGEQYF. CDR3 DNA: TGTGCCAGCAGCTCGCCGGGACTAGCAGGCGAGCAGTACTTC.